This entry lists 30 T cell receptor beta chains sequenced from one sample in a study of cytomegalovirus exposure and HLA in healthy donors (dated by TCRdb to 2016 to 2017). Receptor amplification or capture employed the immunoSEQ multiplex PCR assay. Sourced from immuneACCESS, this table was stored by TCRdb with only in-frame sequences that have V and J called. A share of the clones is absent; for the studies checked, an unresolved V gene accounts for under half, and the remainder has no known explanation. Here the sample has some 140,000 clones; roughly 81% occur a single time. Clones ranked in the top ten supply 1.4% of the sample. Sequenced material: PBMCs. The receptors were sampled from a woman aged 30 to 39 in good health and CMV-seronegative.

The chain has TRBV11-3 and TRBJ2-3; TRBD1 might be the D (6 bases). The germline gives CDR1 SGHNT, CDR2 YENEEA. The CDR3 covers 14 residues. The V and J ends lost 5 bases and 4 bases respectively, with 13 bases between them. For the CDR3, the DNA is TGTGCCAGCAGCAAACAGGGTGGGGCAGATACGCAGTATTTT. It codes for CASSKQGGADTQYF.

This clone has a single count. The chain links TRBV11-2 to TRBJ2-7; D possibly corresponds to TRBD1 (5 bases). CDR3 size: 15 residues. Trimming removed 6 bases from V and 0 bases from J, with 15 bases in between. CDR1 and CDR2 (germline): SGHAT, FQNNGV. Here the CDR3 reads CASRPQGPYSYEQYF. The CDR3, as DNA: TGTGCCAGCAGGCCCCAGGGCCCCTACTCCTACGAGCAGTACTTC.

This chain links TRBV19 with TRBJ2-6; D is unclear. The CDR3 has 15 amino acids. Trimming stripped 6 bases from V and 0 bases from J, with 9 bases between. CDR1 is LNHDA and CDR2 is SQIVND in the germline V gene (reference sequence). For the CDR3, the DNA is TGTGCCAGTAGATGGGCCCACTCTGGGGCCAACGTCCTGACTTTC. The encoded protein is CASRWAHSGANVLTF.

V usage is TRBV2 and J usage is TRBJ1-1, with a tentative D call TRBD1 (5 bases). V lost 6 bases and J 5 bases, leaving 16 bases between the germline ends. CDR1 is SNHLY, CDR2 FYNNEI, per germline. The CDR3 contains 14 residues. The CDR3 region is CASRTDTGNTEAFF. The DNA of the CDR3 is TGTGCCAGCAGGACGGACACAGGAAATACTGAAGCTTTCTTT.

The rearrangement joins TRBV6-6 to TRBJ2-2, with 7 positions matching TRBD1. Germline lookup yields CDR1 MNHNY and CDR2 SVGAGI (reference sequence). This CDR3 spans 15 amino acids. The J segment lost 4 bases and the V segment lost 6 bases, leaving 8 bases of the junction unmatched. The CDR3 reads CASRSDRAGTGELFF. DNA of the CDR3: TGTGCCAGCAGGTCAGACAGGGCGGGCACCGGGGAGCTGTTTTTT.

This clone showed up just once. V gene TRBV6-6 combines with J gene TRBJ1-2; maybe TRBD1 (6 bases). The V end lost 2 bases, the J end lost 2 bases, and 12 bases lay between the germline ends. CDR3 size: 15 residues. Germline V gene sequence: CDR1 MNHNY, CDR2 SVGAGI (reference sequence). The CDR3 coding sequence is TGTGCCAGCAGTTACGACCCGGGACACAACTATGGCTACACCTTC. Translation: CASSYDPGHNYGYTF.

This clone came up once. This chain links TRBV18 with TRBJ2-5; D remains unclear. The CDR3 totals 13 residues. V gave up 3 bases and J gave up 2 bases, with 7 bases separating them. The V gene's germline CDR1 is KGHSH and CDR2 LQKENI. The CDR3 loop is CASSPLQQETQYF. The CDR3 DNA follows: TGTGCCAGCTCACCGTTACAGCAAGAGACCCAGTACTTC.

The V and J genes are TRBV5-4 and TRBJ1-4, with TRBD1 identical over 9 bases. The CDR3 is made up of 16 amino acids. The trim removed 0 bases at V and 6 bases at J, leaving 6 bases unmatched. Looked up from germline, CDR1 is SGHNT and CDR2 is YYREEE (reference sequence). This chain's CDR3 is CASSLGVGQGYEKLFF. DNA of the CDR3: TGTGCCAGCAGCTTGGGAGTGGGACAGGGATATGAAAAACTGTTTTTT.

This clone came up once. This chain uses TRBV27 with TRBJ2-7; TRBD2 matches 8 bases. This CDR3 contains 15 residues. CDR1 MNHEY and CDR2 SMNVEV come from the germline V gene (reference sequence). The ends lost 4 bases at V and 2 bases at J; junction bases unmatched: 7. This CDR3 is CASSSGLGVPYEQYF. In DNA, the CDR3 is TGTGCCAGCAGTTCGGGACTAGGTGTCCCCTACGAGCAGTACTTC.

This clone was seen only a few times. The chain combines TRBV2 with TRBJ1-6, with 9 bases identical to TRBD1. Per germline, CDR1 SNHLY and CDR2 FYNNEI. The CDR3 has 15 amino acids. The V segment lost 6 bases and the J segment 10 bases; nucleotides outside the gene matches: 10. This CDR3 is CASRWSGTGQSPLHF. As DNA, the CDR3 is TGTGCCAGCAGATGGTCCGGGACAGGGCAATCACCCCTCCACTTT.

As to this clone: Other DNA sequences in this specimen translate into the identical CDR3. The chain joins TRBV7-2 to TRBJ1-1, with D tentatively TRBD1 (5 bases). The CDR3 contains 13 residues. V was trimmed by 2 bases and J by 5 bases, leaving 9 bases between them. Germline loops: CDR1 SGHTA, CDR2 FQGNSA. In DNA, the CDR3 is TGTGCCAGCAGCTTACGGCGGGGGACTGAAGCTTTCTTT. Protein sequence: CASSLRRGTEAFF.

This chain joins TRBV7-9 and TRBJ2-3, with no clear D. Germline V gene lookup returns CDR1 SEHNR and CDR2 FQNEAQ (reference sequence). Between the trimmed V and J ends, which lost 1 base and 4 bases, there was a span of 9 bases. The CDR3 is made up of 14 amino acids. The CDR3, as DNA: TGTGCCAGCAGCTTAGGAGCCAGCGCAGATACGCAGTATTTT. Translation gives CASSLGASADTQYF. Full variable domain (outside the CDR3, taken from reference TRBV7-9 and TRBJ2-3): DTGVSQNPRHKITKRGQNVTFRCDPISEHNRLYWYRQTLGQGPEFLTYFQNEAQLEKSRLLSDRFSAERPKGSFSTLEIQRTEQGDSAMYLCASSLGASADTQYFGPGTRLTVL.

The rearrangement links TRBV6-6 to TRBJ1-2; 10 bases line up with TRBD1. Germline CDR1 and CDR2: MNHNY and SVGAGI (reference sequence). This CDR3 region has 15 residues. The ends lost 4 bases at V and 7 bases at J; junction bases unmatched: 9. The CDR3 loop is CASSSGQGKLGGYTF. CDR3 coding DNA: TGTGCCAGCAGTTCGGGACAGGGGAAACTAGGTGGCTACACCTTC.

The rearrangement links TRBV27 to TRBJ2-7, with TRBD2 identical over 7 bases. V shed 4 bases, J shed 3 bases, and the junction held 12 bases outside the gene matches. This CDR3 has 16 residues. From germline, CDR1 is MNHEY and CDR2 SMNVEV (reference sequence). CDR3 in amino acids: CASSSDPGTIVYEQYF. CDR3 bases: TGTGCCAGCAGTTCGGATCCCGGGACTATAGTCTACGAGCAGTACTTC.

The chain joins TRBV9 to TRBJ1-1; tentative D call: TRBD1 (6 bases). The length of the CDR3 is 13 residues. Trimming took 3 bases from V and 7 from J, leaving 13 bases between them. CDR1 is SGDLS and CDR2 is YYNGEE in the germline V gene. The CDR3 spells CASSAQGTSEAFF. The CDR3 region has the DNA TGTGCCAGCAGCGCGCAGGGGACGAGTGAAGCTTTCTTT.

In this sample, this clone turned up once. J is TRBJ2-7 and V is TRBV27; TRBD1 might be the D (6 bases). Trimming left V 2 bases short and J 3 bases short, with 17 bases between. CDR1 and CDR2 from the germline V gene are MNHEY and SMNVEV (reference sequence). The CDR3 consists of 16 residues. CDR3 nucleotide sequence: TGTGCCAGCAGTTTAGGGGGCGCGCACCCTGACTACGAGCAGTACTTC. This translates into CASSLGGAHPDYEQYF.

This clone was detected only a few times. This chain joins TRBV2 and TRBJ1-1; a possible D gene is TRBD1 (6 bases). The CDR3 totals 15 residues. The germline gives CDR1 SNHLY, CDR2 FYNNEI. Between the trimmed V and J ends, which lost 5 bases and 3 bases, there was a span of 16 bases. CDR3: CASSNGGRSDTEAFF. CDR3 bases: TGTGCCAGCAGTAATGGGGGCCGGTCGGACACTGAAGCTTTCTTT.

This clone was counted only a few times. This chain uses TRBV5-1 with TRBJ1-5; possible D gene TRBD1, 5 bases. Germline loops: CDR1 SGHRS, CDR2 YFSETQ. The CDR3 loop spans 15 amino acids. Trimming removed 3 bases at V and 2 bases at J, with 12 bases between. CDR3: CASSSGGGGNQPQHF. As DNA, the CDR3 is TGCGCCAGCAGCTCAGGCGGAGGGGGCAATCAGCCCCAGCATTTT.

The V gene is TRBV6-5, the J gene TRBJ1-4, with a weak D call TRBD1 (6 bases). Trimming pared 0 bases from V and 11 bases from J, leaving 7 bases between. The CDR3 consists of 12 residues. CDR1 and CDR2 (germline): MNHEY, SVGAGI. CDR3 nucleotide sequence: TGTGCCAGCAGTTACTCGACAGGCAAACTGTTTTTT. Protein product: CASSYSTGKLFF.

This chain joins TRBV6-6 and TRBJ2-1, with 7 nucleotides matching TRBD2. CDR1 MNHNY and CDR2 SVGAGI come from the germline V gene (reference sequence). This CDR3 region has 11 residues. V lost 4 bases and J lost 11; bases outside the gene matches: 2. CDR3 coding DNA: TGTGCCAGCAGTTCCGGGACTAAGCAGTTCTTC. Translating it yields CASSSGTKQFF.

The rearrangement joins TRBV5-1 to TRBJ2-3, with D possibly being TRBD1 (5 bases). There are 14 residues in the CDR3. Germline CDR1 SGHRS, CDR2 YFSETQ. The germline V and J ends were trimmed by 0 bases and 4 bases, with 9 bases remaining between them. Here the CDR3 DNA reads TGCGCCAGCAGCTTGGCCAGGGTTCCAGATACGCAGTATTTT. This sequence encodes CASSLARVPDTQYF.

CDR3 sequence: CASSRGHPATEAFF. Written as DNA, the CDR3 is TGCGCCAGCAGCAGGGGACACCCCGCCACTGAAGCTTTCTTT. This sequence joins TRBV5-1 and TRBJ1-1; possible D gene TRBD1, 6 bases. CDR3 length: 14 residues. Trimming stripped 4 bases from V and 4 bases from J, with 14 bases between. Germline V gives CDR1 SGHRS, CDR2 YFSETQ.

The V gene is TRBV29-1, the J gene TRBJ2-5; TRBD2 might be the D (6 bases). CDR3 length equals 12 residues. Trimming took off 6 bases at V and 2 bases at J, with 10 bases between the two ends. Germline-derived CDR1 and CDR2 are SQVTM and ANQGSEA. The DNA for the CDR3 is TGCAGCGTGGAGGGACCGCAAGAGACCCAGTACTTC. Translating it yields CSVEGPQETQYF.

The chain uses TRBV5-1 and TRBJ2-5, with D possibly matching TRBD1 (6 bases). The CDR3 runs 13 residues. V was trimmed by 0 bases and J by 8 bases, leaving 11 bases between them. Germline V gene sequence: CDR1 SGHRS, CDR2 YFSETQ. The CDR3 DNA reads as TGCGCCAGCAGCTTGGGTCACAGGGACACCCAGTACTTC. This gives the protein CASSLGHRDTQYF. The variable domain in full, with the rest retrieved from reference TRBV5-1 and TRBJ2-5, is KAGVTQTPRYLIKTRGQQVTLSCSPISGHRSVSWYQQTPGQGLQFLFEYFSETQRNKGNFPGRFSGRQFSNSRSEMNVSTLELGDSALYLCASSLGHRDTQYFGPGTRLLVL.

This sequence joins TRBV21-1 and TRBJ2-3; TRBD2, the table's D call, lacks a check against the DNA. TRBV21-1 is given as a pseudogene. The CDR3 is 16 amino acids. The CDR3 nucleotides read TGTGCCAGCAGCAAAGCGCCGGGGGGCTACACAGATACGCAGTATTTT. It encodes CASSKAPGGYTDTQYF.

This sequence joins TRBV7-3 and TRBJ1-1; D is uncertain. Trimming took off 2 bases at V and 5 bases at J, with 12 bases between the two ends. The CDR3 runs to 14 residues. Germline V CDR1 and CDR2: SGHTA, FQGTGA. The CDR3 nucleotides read TGTGCCAGCAGCTTAGCGTCAGGAGGTACTGAAGCTTTCTTT. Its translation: CASSLASGGTEAFF.

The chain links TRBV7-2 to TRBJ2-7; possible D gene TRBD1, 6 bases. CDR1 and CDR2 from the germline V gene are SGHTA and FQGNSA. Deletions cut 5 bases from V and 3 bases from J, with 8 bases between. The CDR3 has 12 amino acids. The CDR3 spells CASSRDNYEQYF. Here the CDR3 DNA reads TGTGCCAGCAGCCGGGACAACTACGAGCAGTACTTC.

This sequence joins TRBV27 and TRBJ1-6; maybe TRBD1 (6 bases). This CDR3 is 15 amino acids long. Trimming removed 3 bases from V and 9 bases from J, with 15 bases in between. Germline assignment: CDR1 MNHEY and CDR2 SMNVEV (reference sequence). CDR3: CASSFLGGTGSPLHF. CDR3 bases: TGTGCCAGCAGTTTTCTAGGGGGAACGGGTTCACCCCTCCACTTT.

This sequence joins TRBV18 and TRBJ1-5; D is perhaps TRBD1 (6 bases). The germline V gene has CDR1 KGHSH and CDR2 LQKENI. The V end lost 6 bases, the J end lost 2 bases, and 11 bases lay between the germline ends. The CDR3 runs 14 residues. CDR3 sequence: CASSQGPRNQPQHF. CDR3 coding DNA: TGTGCCAGCTCGCAGGGGCCCCGCAATCAGCCCCAGCATTTT.

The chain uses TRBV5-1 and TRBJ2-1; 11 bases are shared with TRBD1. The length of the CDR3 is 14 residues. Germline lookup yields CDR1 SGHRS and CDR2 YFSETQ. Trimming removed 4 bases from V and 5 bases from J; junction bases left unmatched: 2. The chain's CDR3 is CASSVGQGDNEQFF. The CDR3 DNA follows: TGCGCCAGCAGCGTGGGACAGGGGGACAATGAGCAGTTCTTC. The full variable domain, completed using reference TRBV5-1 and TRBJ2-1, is KAGVTQTPRYLIKTRGQQVTLSCSPISGHRSVSWYQQTPGQGLQFLFEYFSETQRNKGNFPGRFSGRQFSNSRSEMNVSTLELGDSALYLCASSVGQGDNEQFFGPGTRLTVL.